This is a list of T cell receptor beta chains from one sample in a study of CD8+ T cells in alopecia areata. The assay was immunoSEQ multiplex PCR, and TCRdb's table has in-frame clones only and misses some. The sample has hundreds of thousands of clones, roughly two fifths seen once. This sample comprised CD4+ T cells sorted from blood, obtained at roughly week 30, from a patient treated with tofacitinib. Receptor source: a human donor with alopecia areata. Each CDR3 is given with its conserved first and last residue. D genes are given only for firm matches. Size values are once, few and many counts, or a class for expanded clones, and some rows have none.

d_gene,abundance,len,v_gene,j_gene,CDR3nt,CDR3aa
-,-,14,TRBV9,TRBJ1-5,TGTGCCAGCAGCGTAGATGCAAAATTCCAGCCCCAGCATTTT,CASSVDAKFQPQHF
TRBD2,many,17,TRBV7-9,TRBJ2-1,TGTGCCAGCAGCTTAGGAGCGGGGACGGCGGCGGGTAATGAGCAGTTCTTC,CASSLGAGTAAGNEQFF
-,few,16,TRBV27,TRBJ1-1,TGTGCCAGCAGGCGAAAGCCAGGGTGGGAGGGCAGCGAAGCTTTCTTT,CASRRKPGWEGSEAFF
TRBD2,-,16,TRBV7-9,TRBJ2-7,TGTGCCAGCAGCTTACTGGGCGGGAGGGCCGTTTACGAGCAGTACTTC,CASSLLGGRAVYEQYF
TRBD2,-,13,TRBV29-1,TRBJ2-7,TGCAGCGTTGCTGCGGGAGGCCCCTACGAGCAGTACTTC,CSVAAGGPYEQYF
-,few,12,TRBV5-1,TRBJ1-1,TGCGCCAGCCGTCGGACGAACACTGAAGCTTTCTTT,CASRRTNTEAFF
-,once,15,TRBV9,TRBJ1-2,TGTGCCAGCAGCCCCCGGACCGCCCAGGGCTATGGCTACACCTTC,CASSPRTAQGYGYTF
-,-,12,TRBV28,TRBJ2-7,TGTGCCAGCCGTACTGGAGCTAGCGAGCAGTACTTC,CASRTGASEQYF
-,-,14,TRBV2,TRBJ1-2,TGTGCCAGCTCACCGAGGGAACCTAGGTATGGCTACACCTTC,CASSPREPRYGYTF
-,-,14,TRBV5-1,TRBJ1-2,TGCGCCAGCAGCTTGGTATCGGCTCCAGAAGCCTACACCTTC,CASSLVSAPEAYTF
-,-,14,TRBV27,TRBJ1-1,TGTGCCAGCAGTTTAAATCGGGTTGCCACTGAAGCTTTCTTT,CASSLNRVATEAFF
TRBD2,-,14,TRBV6-6,TRBJ2-7,TGTGCCAGCAGTTACGAGCGGGAGAGGTACGAGCAGTACTTC,CASSYERERYEQYF
TRBD2,-,14,TRBV5-1,TRBJ2-3,TGCGCCAGCAGCTTCGGGGGGGCCGTAGATACGCAGTATTTT,CASSFGGAVDTQYF
-,few,14,TRBV5-8,TRBJ2-3,TGTGCCAGCAGCTTGTTCCCTCGGGGAGATACGCAGTATTTT,CASSLFPRGDTQYF
TRBD2,-,15,TRBV5-7,TRBJ2-4,TGTGCCAGCATAACTAGCGGCCTAGCCAAAAACATTCAGTACTTC,CASITSGLAKNIQYF
-,-,13,TRBV30,TRBJ1-5,TGTGCCTTCACAAGACGGGGTAATCAGCCCCAGCATTTT,CAFTRRGNQPQHF
-,-,16,TRBV5-1,TRBJ2-6,TGCGCCAGCAGCTTGTTTGGGAACTCTGGGGCCAACGTCCTGACTTTC,CASSLFGNSGANVLTF
TRBD1,-,14,TRBV19,TRBJ1-5,TGTGCCAGTAGTAGGCTCGACAGGGATCAGCCCCAGCATTTT,CASSRLDRDQPQHF
-,-,12,TRBV6-6,TRBJ1-5,TGTGCCAGCAGTGACAATCAGTGGCCCCAGCATTTT,CASSDNQWPQHF
-,-,15,TRBV30,TRBJ2-3,TGTGCCTGGAGTCTGGCGGGACTCCACACAGATACGCAGTATTTT,CAWSLAGLHTDTQYF
-,-,15,TRBV9,TRBJ1-3,TGTGCCAGCAGCGTAGCCGGGACTGCTGGAAACACCATATATTTT,CASSVAGTAGNTIYF
-,-,13,TRBV19,TRBJ2-3,TGTGCCAGTAGTAGGGAGTCCACAGATACGCAGTATTTT,CASSRESTDTQYF
-,-,16,TRBV6-5,TRBJ1-3,TGTGCCAGCAGTTACCGGACGGGCCGGACTGGAAACACCATATATTTT,CASSYRTGRTGNTIYF
-,few,13,TRBV29-1,TRBJ2-3,TGCAGCGTTGTGTTGTACAGCACAGATACGCAGTATTTT,CSVVLYSTDTQYF
TRBD1,once,15,TRBV6-1,TRBJ1-5,TGTGCCAGCAGGGATACGGGACAGGGAAAGGAGCCCCAGCATTTT,CASRDTGQGKEPQHF
-,-,15,TRBV19,TRBJ2-3,TGTGCCAGTAGTCAATGGGACACGGGCACAGATACGCAGTATTTT,CASSQWDTGTDTQYF
-,-,11,TRBV15,TRBJ2-3,TGTGCCACCAGCAGGCGGGATACGCAGTATTTT,CATSRRDTQYF
-,many,17,TRBV7-9,TRBJ1-2,TGTGCCAGCAGCTTAACGGCATCGGGGACGGCCTTTTCTGGCTACACCTTC,CASSLTASGTAFSGYTF
-,-,12,TRBV6-1,TRBJ2-4,TGTGCCAGCAGCCCGACGGGGGACATTCAGTACTTC,CASSPTGDIQYF
-,-,15,TRBV6-5,TRBJ2-5,TGTGCCAGCAATGTCCGTGGCCGGCCCCAAGAGACCCAGTACTTC,CASNVRGRPQETQYF
-,few,15,TRBV5-1,TRBJ1-1,TGCGCCAGCAGCGGAGGAAAGGGGCAAAACACTGAAGCTTTCTTT,CASSGGKGQNTEAFF
TRBD2,-,16,TRBV9,TRBJ2-3,TGTGCCAGCAGCGACCGGACTAGCGGGCGCACAGATACGCAGTATTTT,CASSDRTSGRTDTQYF
TRBD1,-,13,TRBV2,TRBJ2-7,TGTGCCAGCACCGCGACAGGGGTCCACGAGCAGTACTTC,CASTATGVHEQYF
TRBD2,few,15,TRBV9,TRBJ2-5,TGTGCCAGCAGCCCGACCGGGACTAGCATGGAGACCCAGTACTTC,CASSPTGTSMETQYF
-,-,14,TRBV6-5,TRBJ1-2,TGTGCCAGCAGTTACTCGATGGGGGCGCGTGGCTACACCTTC,CASSYSMGARGYTF
-,once,12,TRBV30,TRBJ2-4,TGTGCCTGGAGTCTTAACAAAAACATTCAGTACTTC,CAWSLNKNIQYF
-,few,13,TRBV30,TRBJ2-7,TGTGCCTGGAGTGGACGACTCAACTACGAGCAGTACTTC,CAWSGRLNYEQYF
-,-,13,TRBV7-3,TRBJ1-1,TGTGCCAGCACCCCGGGGGTGAACACTGAAGCTTTCTTT,CASTPGVNTEAFF
-,-,16,TRBV5-1,TRBJ1-2,TGCGCCAGCAGTCCCCGTAAGACTGGGGGGTTCGATGGCTACACCTTC,CASSPRKTGGFDGYTF
TRBD1,-,14,TRBV5-1,TRBJ1-1,TGCGCCAGCAGCCTTGGTTCAGGGGGCGGTGAGGCTTTCTTT,CASSLGSGGGEAFF
TRBD1,few,18,TRBV11-2,TRBJ2-7,TGTGCCAGCAGCTTTCCTGCGCGCCGGGACAGAGCAAAGAGGGAGCAGTACTTC,CASSFPARRDRAKREQYF
-,-,13,TRBV30,TRBJ1-1,TGTGCCTGGGGGGTACAGGGGAACACTGAAGCTTTCTTT,CAWGVQGNTEAFF
TRBD2,-,15,TRBV5-1,TRBJ2-3,TGCGCCAGCCGCAGACTAGCGGGAGACCCAGATACGCAGTATTTT,CASRRLAGDPDTQYF
-,-,13,TRBV10-3,TRBJ1-1,TGTGCCCACCAAGAGGGGACGTACACTGAAGCTTTCTTT,CAHQEGTYTEAFF
-,-,12,TRBV18,TRBJ1-6,TGTGCCAGCTCACCAGCCGATTCACCCCTCCACTTT,CASSPADSPLHF
-,few,12,TRBV7-6,TRBJ2-5,TGTGCCAGCAGCTTAGCGTGGTCGGAAAGGTACTTC,CASSLAWSERYF
-,-,12,TRBV11-2,TRBJ2-1,TGTGCCTGTAGGGGATCGCAAGGTGAGCAGTTCTTC,CACRGSQGEQFF
-,few,13,TRBV4-1,TRBJ2-3,TGCGCCAGCAGCCAATTCCTCACAGATACGCAGTATTTT,CASSQFLTDTQYF